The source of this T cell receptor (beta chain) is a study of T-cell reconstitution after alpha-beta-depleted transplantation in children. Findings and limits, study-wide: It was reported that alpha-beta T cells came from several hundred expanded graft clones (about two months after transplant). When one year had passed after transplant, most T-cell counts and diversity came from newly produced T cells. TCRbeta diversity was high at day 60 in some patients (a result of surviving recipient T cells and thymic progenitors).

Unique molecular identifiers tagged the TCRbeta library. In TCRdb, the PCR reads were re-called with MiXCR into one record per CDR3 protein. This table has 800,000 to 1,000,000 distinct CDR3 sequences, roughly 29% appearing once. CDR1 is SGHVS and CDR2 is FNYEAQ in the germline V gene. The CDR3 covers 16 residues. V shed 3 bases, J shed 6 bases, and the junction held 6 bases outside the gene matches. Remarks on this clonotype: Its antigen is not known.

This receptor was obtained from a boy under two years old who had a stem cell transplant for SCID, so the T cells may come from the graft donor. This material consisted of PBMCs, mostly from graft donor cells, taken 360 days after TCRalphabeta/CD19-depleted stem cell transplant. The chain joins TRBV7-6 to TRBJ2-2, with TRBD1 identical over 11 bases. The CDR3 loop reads CASSFPDRGRPGELFF. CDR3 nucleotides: TGTGCCAGCAGCTTCCCGGACAGGGGGCGACCCGGGGAGCTGTTTTTT.